The sample holds many counts of the clone carrying this TCR beta chain. Antigen: not known. V was cut by 2 bases and J by 4 bases, with 17 bases left in between. Germline CDR1 is GTSNPN and CDR2 is SVGIG (reference sequence). The CDR3 spans 15 residues. The data derive from a study of T cells in Graves' hyperthyroidism and ophthalmopathy. Study-level results: Stable hyperthyroidism was separated from ophthalmopathy by a model based on 13 V-J features. Ophthalmopathy was identified by the model a median 6.5 months ahead of onset.

The CDR3 regions of TCR beta were amplified from RNA transcripts. The HTBI primer set was used in a first-round RT-PCR of the TCR CDR3. Via MiXCR, TCRdb re-called the multiplex PCR reads, giving one row per CDR3 protein. This sample yields roughly 98,000 distinct CDR3 sequences, of which 35% to 45% are seen a single time; approximately 10% belongs to the top ten. The study defined stable Graves' hyperthyroidism as no ophthalmopathy progression within 18 months. The sequence was collected from a woman in her thirties with Graves' hyperthyroidism. The chain is built from TRBV30 and TRBJ1-2; D is perhaps TRBD1 (5 bases). Sequencing was done on a sample of peripheral blood or thyroid tissue (not recorded which). The CDR3 sequence: CAWSMGDPLFYGYTF. The DNA for the CDR3 is TGTGCCTGGAGTATGGGGGACCCACTATTCTATGGCTACACCTTC.